Presented here are 3 T cell receptor beta chains from one specimen sequenced in a study of T-cell reconstitution after alpha-beta-depleted transplantation in children. For TCRbeta, the library was prepared with unique molecular identifiers. From the PCR reads, TCRdb called clonotypes with MiXCR, one entry per CDR3 protein. The profile shows some 550,000 distinct CDR3 sequences, around 17% of them singletons. The sequenced sample was PBMCs from the stem cell graft donor, obtained from the stem cell graft. The receptors were gathered from a human donor who donated a stem cell graft to a child with acute lymphoblastic leukemia.

The chain employs TRBV5-5 and TRBJ2-3; maybe TRBD2 (5 bases). V lost 0 bases and J 0 bases, leaving 17 bases between the germline ends. Per germline, CDR1 SGHKS and CDR2 YYEKEE (reference sequence). This CDR3 is built from 18 residues. For the CDR3, the DNA is TGTGCCAGCAGCTTGGTGCCCCTCACTAGAACTAGCACAGATACGCAGTATTTT. Translated, it gives CASSLVPLTRTSTDTQYF.

The gene calls are TRBV9 and TRBJ1-4; D not certain. CDR1 and CDR2 from the germline V gene are SGDLS and YYNGEE. The V and J ends lost 3 bases and 5 bases respectively, with 8 bases between them. The length of the CDR3 is 13 residues. Written as DNA, the CDR3 is TGTGCCAGCAGCGATGGAAAGAATGAAAAACTGTTTTTT. Translation: CASSDGKNEKLFF.

This clonotype has just a few counts. The CDR3 coding sequence is TGCGCCAGCAGCTTGGGAGGGACAGGGAGCGACTATGGCTACACCTTC. It yields the protein CASSLGGTGSDYGYTF. This chain uses TRBV5-1 with TRBJ1-2; 9 nucleotides align to TRBD1. With V trimmed by 0 bases and J by 3 bases, 6 bases remained unmatched. There are 16 residues in the CDR3. Germline CDR1 reads SGHRS; CDR2 reads YFSETQ.